These 18 T cell receptor beta chains came from one sample sequenced in a study of post-analysis software for immune sequencing data. Unique molecular identifiers were present in the TCR beta cDNA libraries. TCRdb re-called the PCR reads through MiXCR, storing one row per CDR3 protein. Among hundreds of thousands of distinct CDR3 sequences listed, 53% were seen once. Their cognate antigens are unknown. Study-level points and caveats: Four or five TRBV segments (TRBV5-6, TRBV5-1 and TRBV20-1 among them) occurred more frequently in patients than in controls.

Sequencing was done on a sample of blood. The receptor set was obtained from a girl aged 10 to 17 with multiple sclerosis.

As DNA, the CDR3 is TGTGCCAGCAGTGAACAAGGTTACAATGAGCAGTTCTTC. This translates into CASSEQGYNEQFF. V and J are TRBV2 and TRBJ2-1; D unclear. There are 13 residues in the CDR3. Deletions cut 2 bases from V and 4 bases from J, with 6 bases between. Germline V gene sequence: CDR1 SNHLY, CDR2 FYNNEI.

The rearrangement joins TRBV5-1 to TRBJ2-4; D perhaps matches TRBD2 (7 bases). The CDR3 length is 18 residues. Germline CDR1 is SGHRS and CDR2 is YFSETQ. V lost 0 bases and J 0 bases, leaving 16 bases between the germline ends. CDR3 DNA: TGCGCCAGCAGCTTGGCCGAGGGGGGGCAGATAGCCAAAAACATTCAGTACTTC. It yields the protein CASSLAEGGQIAKNIQYF. Drawing the rest from reference TRBV5-1 and TRBJ2-4, the complete variable domain is KAGVTQTPRYLIKTRGQQVTLSCSPISGHRSVSWYQQTPGQGLQFLFEYFSETQRNKGNFPGRFSGRQFSNSRSEMNVSTLELGDSALYLCASSLAEGGQIAKNIQYFGAGTRLSVL.

The chain combines TRBV5-1 with TRBJ1-2, with 12 bases that match TRBD1. The CDR3 spans 19 residues. Germline lookup yields CDR1 SGHRS and CDR2 YFSETQ. V gave up 6 bases and J gave up 8 bases; unmatched junction bases: 23. Written as DNA, the CDR3 is TGCGCCAGCACAAAGCGAAACCGGGACAGGGGGCGCGTGTATTCGGGCTACACCTTC. Translated: CASTKRNRDRGRVYSGYTF.

The V and J genes are TRBV20-1 and TRBJ2-7; D remains ambiguous. This CDR3 region has 13 residues. CDR1 DFQATT and CDR2 SNEGSKA come from the germline V gene (reference sequence). Trimming pared 6 bases from V and 0 bases from J, leaving 12 bases between. CDR3 loop: CSATARASYEQYF. DNA for the CDR3: TGCAGTGCCACTGCTAGGGCCTCCTACGAGCAGTACTTC.

The chain employs TRBV7-2 and TRBJ2-1, with D maybe TRBD2 (6 bases). Germline V gives CDR1 SGHTA, CDR2 FQGNSA. Trimming took 0 bases from V and 8 from J, leaving 23 bases between them. The CDR3 has 18 amino acids. Written as DNA, the CDR3 is TGTGCCAGCAGCTTAGCGGGGCATCCGGCGACTAGGGAAGATGAGCAGTTCTTC. Protein: CASSLAGHPATREDEQFF.

The J gene is TRBJ2-7, the V gene TRBV6-1, with TRBD2 identical over 9 bases. The trim removed 3 bases at V and 3 bases at J, leaving 6 bases unmatched. This CDR3 is 15 amino acids long. CDR1 is MNHNS and CDR2 is SASEGT in the germline V gene. The CDR3 DNA reads TGTGCCAGCAGTGAGGGGAGCGGGAGGCTCTACGAGCAGTACTTC. Protein: CASSEGSGRLYEQYF.

The chain couples TRBV10-3 to TRBJ2-1; 10 bases line up with TRBD2. The CDR3 has 16 amino acids. The V gene's germline CDR1 is ENHRY and CDR2 SYGVKD. V trimming: 3 bases; J trimming: 9 bases; junction bases outside the gene matches: 11. The CDR3 DNA reads TGTGCCATCAGTGAAGCCGGGACTAGCGTCGGGACTGAGCAGTTCTTC. Its translation is CAISEAGTSVGTEQFF.

The chain employs TRBV3-1 and TRBJ2-1; TRBD2 is a possible D gene (6 bases). The better agreement between TRBJ2-7 and the DNA end casts doubt on the J call. The CDR3 spans 15 residues. Germline V lookup: CDR1 LGHDT, CDR2 YNNKEL (reference sequence). The CDR3: CASQPDRGLGNEQYF. The CDR3, as DNA: TGTGCCAGCCAGCCAGATCGGGGGTTGGGGAATGAGCAGTACTTC.

This clonotype was found once. V and J are TRBV5-1 and TRBJ2-7, with unresolved D. Germline-derived CDR1 and CDR2 are SGHRS and YFSETQ. V was trimmed by 3 bases and J by 4 bases, leaving 20 bases between them. The CDR3 loop spans 16 amino acids. DNA for the CDR3: TGCGCCAGCAGCTCCCTGGCTGCGTACATGGAATACGAGCAGTACTTC. Protein sequence: CASSSLAAYMEYEQYF.

This rearrangement joins TRBV12-3 or TRBV12-4 to TRBJ2-5; D unresolved. Trimming took off 4 bases at V and 1 base at J, with 10 bases between the two ends. The CDR3 length is 14 residues. CDR3 nucleotides: TGTGCCAGCAGTTCGCCGGGCTCCCAAGAGACCCAGTACTTC. It translates to CASSSPGSQETQYF.

This chain connects TRBV6-2 or TRBV6-3 to TRBJ2-1; D gene ambiguous. The ends were cut back, 0 bases at V and 15 bases at J, with 15 bases in the middle. Germline V gives CDR1 MNHEY, CDR2 SVGEGT. This CDR3 spans 13 amino acids. The CDR3 spells CASSYSSSGWWFF. As DNA, the CDR3 is TGTGCCAGCAGTTACTCGTCCTCCGGATGGTGGTTCTTC.

This clonotype appeared a few times. The chain combines TRBV29-1 with TRBJ2-7; a weak D match, TRBD1 (6 bases). The V gene lost 7 bases and the J gene lost 2 bases, with 9 bases spanning the gap. The CDR3 runs 11 residues. CDR1 is SQVTM, CDR2 ANQGSEA, per germline. In DNA, the CDR3 is TGCAGCGCAGGGGTAACCTACGAGCAGTACTTC. This codes for CSAGVTYEQYF.

This chain uses TRBV20-1 with TRBJ2-5, with TRBD1 identical over 9 bases. The J segment lost 4 bases and the V segment lost 6 bases, leaving 9 bases of the junction unmatched. This CDR3 comprises 14 residues. The germline V gene has CDR1 DFQATT and CDR2 SNEGSKA (reference sequence). The CDR3: CSADVGQGRETQYF. CDR3 sequence (DNA): TGCAGTGCCGATGTGGGACAGGGAAGAGAGACCCAGTACTTC.

The J gene is TRBJ2-3, the V gene TRBV20-1, with 8 positions matching TRBD2. Trimming at V came to 1 base and at J to 2 bases, leaving 2 bases not matched to a gene. Germline V gene lookup returns CDR1 DFQATT and CDR2 SNEGSKA (reference sequence). CDR3 length equals 14 residues. This CDR3 is CSARVAGTTDTQYF. The CDR3 bases are TGCAGTGCTAGAGTAGCGGGGACCACAGATACGCAGTATTTT.

This clonotype was seen only a few times. The CDR3 reads CASSLGFQGTGDEQFF. CDR3 nucleotide sequence: TGCGCCAGCAGCTTGGGTTTCCAGGGCACAGGCGATGAGCAGTTCTTC. The chain is built from TRBV5-1 and TRBJ2-1; possibly TRBD1 for D (5 bases). The CDR3 consists of 16 residues. CDR1 is SGHRS, CDR2 YFSETQ, per germline. V was cut by 0 bases and J by 8 bases, with 18 bases left in between.

This clonotype was recorded a few times. V gene TRBV29-1 combines with J gene TRBJ2-6; 9 nucleotides agree with TRBD1. V trimming: 5 bases; J trimming: 2 bases; junction bases outside the gene matches: 4. Germline loops: CDR1 SQVTM, CDR2 ANQGSEA. The CDR3 runs 15 residues. The DNA for the CDR3 is TGCAGCGTTCTACAGGGGGCGGCTGGGGCCAACGTCCTGACTTTC. It encodes CSVLQGAAGANVLTF.

Turning to this clonotype: Germline is not matched at one junction end, which may reflect a read error. The J gene is TRBJ1-5, the V gene TRBV7-2; perhaps TRBD1 as D (5 bases). This CDR3 region has 14 residues. Per the germline V gene, CDR1 is SGHTA and CDR2 is FQGNSA. The CDR3 spells CAGSRRGGNQPQHF. DNA for the CDR3: TGTGCCGGCAGCCGGCGGGGGGGCAATCAGCCCCAGCATTTT.

CDR3 region: CASSEPPYGTANEKLFF. The CDR3 bases are TGTGCCAGCAGTGAACCTCCCTACGGGACAGCAAATGAAAAACTGTTTTTT. The genes are TRBV12-3 or TRBV12-4 and TRBJ1-4, with 7 bases that match TRBD1. The ends lost 5 bases at V and 5 bases at J; junction bases unmatched: 14. The CDR3 totals 17 residues.